The 17 T cell receptor beta chains listed next were all sequenced from one sample in a study of CD8 T cells in Susac syndrome. Reverse transcription of roughly 0.45 to 1 ug RNA was carried out with random hexamers. Each CDR3 protein gets one entry after TCRdb re-called the immunoSEQ multiplex PCR reads with MiXCR. This sample has approximately 170,000 distinct CDR3 sequences, with about 91% found just once. The specimen was CD4+ T cells from PBMCs. The receptors were gathered from a human donor in good health.

The CDR3 sequence: CSVGGTETGGSNQPQHF. In DNA form, the CDR3 reads TGCAGCGTTGGTGGGACCGAAACCGGGGGGAGCAATCAGCCCCAGCATTTT. The chain has TRBV29-1 and TRBJ1-5, with D perhaps matching TRBD1 (5 bases). V was trimmed by 4 bases and J by 1 base, leaving 20 bases between them. The CDR3 is 17 amino acids. Germline V gene lookup returns CDR1 SQVTM and CDR2 ANQGSEA.

The J gene is TRBJ2-2, the V gene TRBV9; 8 positions agree with TRBD2. The germline CDR1 and CDR2 sequences are SGDLS and YYNGEE. Unmatched junction bases numbered 4, after V lost 0 bases and J lost 0 bases. This CDR3 spans 17 amino acids. The CDR3 coding sequence is TGTGCCAGCAGCGTAGTAGGGACTAGATCGAACACCGGGGAGCTGTTTTTT. Its protein product is CASSVVGTRSNTGELFF.

The rearrangement uses TRBV6-5 and TRBJ1-5; D ambiguous. The CDR3 loop spans 13 amino acids. V lost 0 bases and J lost 5, with 5 bases in between. CDR1 MNHEY and CDR2 SVGAGI come from the germline V gene. Written as DNA, the CDR3 is TGTGCCAGCAGTTACTCGAAGGATCAGCCCCAGCATTTT. Translation: CASSYSKDQPQHF.

The chain is built from TRBV6-2 or TRBV6-3 and TRBJ2-7, with a tentative D call TRBD1 (5 bases). Trimming shortened V by 6 bases and J by 6 bases, and 21 bases separated the two germline ends. This CDR3 has 15 residues. CDR1 is MNHEY, CDR2 SVGEGT, per germline. The CDR3: CASRPKGVWASEQYF. CDR3 in DNA: TGTGCCAGCAGGCCGAAAGGGGTTTGGGCCTCCGAGCAGTACTTC.

This chain connects TRBV18 to TRBJ1-1; weak D call: TRBD1 (5 bases). Germline-derived CDR1 and CDR2 are KGHSH and LQKENI. The CDR3 sequence is 14 residues long. Trimming shortened V by 5 bases and J by 0 bases, and 10 bases separated the two germline ends. Here the CDR3 DNA reads TGTGCCAGCTCATGGGGCAGGCTGAACACTGAAGCTTTCTTT. Protein: CASSWGRLNTEAFF. The full variable domain, rest sourced from reference TRBV18 and TRBJ1-1, is NAGVMQNPRHLVRRRGQEARLRCSPMKGHSHVYWYRQLPEEGLKFMVYLQKENIIDESGMPKERFSAEFPKEGPSILRIQQVVRGDSAAYFCASSWGRLNTEAFFGQGTRLTVV.

The rearrangement links TRBV18 to TRBJ2-1, with 7 bases that match TRBD2. The ends lost 0 bases at V and 2 bases at J; junction bases unmatched: 1. This CDR3 contains 15 residues. The germline V gene has CDR1 KGHSH and CDR2 LQKENI. CDR3: CASSPPGGAYNEQFF. CDR3 nucleotides: TGTGCCAGCTCACCACCGGGGGGGGCCTACAATGAGCAGTTCTTC.

This clonotype was seen once. This chain links TRBV10-1 with TRBJ1-3; 8 nucleotides agree with TRBD1. Germline assignment: CDR1 WNHNN and CDR2 SYGVQD (reference sequence). This CDR3 has 14 amino acids. The J segment lost 2 bases and the V segment lost 6 bases, leaving 3 bases of the junction unmatched. The CDR3 DNA is TGCGCCAGCAGGACAGGGGCGGCTGGAAACACCATATATTTT. Translated: CASRTGAAGNTIYF.

This chain links TRBV6-5 with TRBJ1-6; no clear D gene. The CDR3 has 12 residues. Germline assignment: CDR1 MNHEY and CDR2 SVGAGI. V was clipped by 2 bases and J by 8 bases, with 4 bases between them. The CDR3 nucleotides are TGTGCCAGCAGTTACGGCCATTCACCCCTCCACTTT. Its translation is CASSYGHSPLHF.

The rearrangement links TRBV20-1 to TRBJ1-1, with D possibly being TRBD1 (5 bases). This CDR3 region has 10 residues. Trimming stripped 6 bases from V and 11 bases from J, with 13 bases between. The germline V gene has CDR1 DFQATT and CDR2 SNEGSKA (reference sequence). The CDR3 nucleotides are TGCAGTGCCCTCAGGGATAGGGCTTTCTTT. Its protein is CSALRDRAFF.

As DNA, the CDR3 is TGCAGTGCCCCCGACCAAGGCGGCTATGGCTACACCTTC. Its translation is CSAPDQGGYGYTF. The chain combines TRBV20-1 with TRBJ1-2; D is ambiguous. CDR1 DFQATT and CDR2 SNEGSKA come from the germline V gene (reference sequence). The CDR3 sequence is 13 residues long. V was cut by 6 bases and J by 4 bases, with 15 bases left in between.

J is TRBJ2-7 and V is TRBV29-1; D is unclear. This CDR3 is built from 13 residues. V lost 1 base to trimming and J lost 3 bases, with 10 bases between them. Germline V gene lookup returns CDR1 SQVTM and CDR2 ANQGSEA. CDR3 protein: CSVEGTGGYEQYF. The CDR3 DNA sequence: TGCAGCGTTGAAGGGACCGGCGGCTACGAGCAGTACTTC.

The gene calls are TRBV2 and TRBJ1-5; D not certain. V was cut by 9 bases and J by 1 base, with 10 bases left in between. The V gene's germline CDR1 is SNHLY and CDR2 FYNNEI. The CDR3 is made up of 13 amino acids. CDR3 coding DNA: TGTGCCAGTAAGTTGAGCAGCAATCAGCCCCAGCATTTT. Translated: CASKLSSNQPQHF.

This chain links TRBV10-1 with TRBJ1-4; D not certain. V was clipped by 4 bases and J by 0 bases, with 9 bases between them. The germline CDR1 and CDR2 sequences are WNHNN and SYGVQD (reference sequence). CDR3 size: 15 residues. CDR3 in amino acids: CASSAKGATNEKLFF. The CDR3 region has the DNA TGCGCCAGCAGTGCCAAAGGAGCAACTAATGAAAAACTGTTTTTT.

The V and J genes are TRBV6-1 and TRBJ2-2; 11 nucleotides line up with TRBD2. This CDR3 region has 15 residues. Per the germline V gene, CDR1 is MNHNS and CDR2 is SASEGT. Trimming took 11 bases from V and 4 from J; bases not matched to a gene: 9. This CDR3 is CAARLAGWGTGELFF. In DNA form, the CDR3 reads TGTGCCGCCCGACTAGCGGGGTGGGGCACCGGGGAGCTGTTTTTT.

This clonotype has only a few counts. This chain joins TRBV5-1 and TRBJ1-2, with 11 bases aligning to TRBD1. With V trimmed by 0 bases and J by 8 bases, 9 bases remained unmatched. The CDR3 runs to 16 residues. CDR1 is SGHRS, CDR2 YFSETQ, per germline. CDR3 amino acids: CASSLEGQGASSGYTF. The CDR3 DNA is TGCGCCAGCAGCTTGGAAGGACAGGGGGCGAGTTCGGGCTACACCTTC. Filled out from reference TRBV5-1 and TRBJ1-2, the complete variable domain reads KAGVTQTPRYLIKTRGQQVTLSCSPISGHRSVSWYQQTPGQGLQFLFEYFSETQRNKGNFPGRFSGRQFSNSRSEMNVSTLELGDSALYLCASSLEGQGASSGYTFGSGTRLTVV.

The chain uses TRBV24-1 and TRBJ2-5; D unresolved. Germline V CDR1 and CDR2: KGHDR, SFDVKD. The CDR3 runs 15 residues. V was clipped by 4 bases and J by 0 bases, with 11 bases between them. This CDR3 is CATSDPGRNQETQYF. The CDR3 DNA reads TGTGCCACCAGTGACCCTGGACGGAACCAAGAGACCCAGTACTTC.

J is TRBJ2-1 and V is TRBV29-1; 14 bases are shared with TRBD2. The germline V gene has CDR1 SQVTM and CDR2 ANQGSEA. V lost 6 bases to trimming and J lost 9 bases; unmatched junction nucleotides: 10. The CDR3 has 15 residues. DNA of the CDR3: TGCAGCGTCTCCAAATCGGGACTAGCGGGAGTTGAGCAGTTCTTC. This encodes CSVSKSGLAGVEQFF.